Below, one TCR beta chain is given with its context. The data originate from a study of blood T cell repertoires in COVID-19. Study background: The United States, Italy and Spain were the sources of the acute and convalescent COVID-19 samples.

This CDR3 has 15 residues. The V end lost 1 base, the J end lost 0 bases, and 7 bases lay between the germline ends. Germline CDR1 ENHRY, CDR2 SYGVKD. Sequencing was performed with immunoSEQ multiplex PCR; in TCRdb, only in-frame clones are kept and a portion is missing. The sample carries roughly 110,000 clones, approximately 81% recorded once. The sequence was obtained from a man aged 50 or older with acute or convalescent COVID-19. Sequenced input: peripheral blood. This chain links TRBV10-3 with TRBJ1-3; no definite D call. The CDR3: CAISEFLSSGNTIYF. CDR3 bases: TGTGCCATCAGTGAGTTCCTAAGCTCTGGAAACACCATATATTTT.